The present T cell receptor beta chain was sequenced within a study of OX40 agonist ivuxolimab in advanced cancers. Overall study: Three patients responded partially, comprising one with hepatocellular carcinoma and two with cutaneous melanoma. Study-level results: Determination of antigen specificity was not performed for the expanded peripheral T cells. The mean number of expanded clones was higher in CD8+ T cells than in CD4+. Partial responders at 0.1-3.0 mg/kg showed near-lowest clonal expansion.

Sequencing was performed with immunoSEQ multiplex PCR; in TCRdb, only in-frame clones are kept and a portion is missing. The sample records roughly 66,000 clones, less than 90% being singletons. About this clone itself: No antigen is known for it.

The source material was CD4+ or CD8+ T cells sorted from blood, sampled in a trial of the OX40 agonist ivuxolimab. The TCR sequence derives from an adult with an advanced solid tumor such as melanoma, head and neck, liver or kidney cancer.

CDR3 bases: TGTGCCTGGAGTGTAGGACTAGATAGGGAGCAGTACTTC. It encodes CAWSVGLDREQYF. The gene calls are TRBV30 and TRBJ2-7; 7 bases agree with TRBD2. V shed 0 bases, J shed 7 bases, and the junction held 6 bases outside the gene matches. CDR3 length equals 13 residues. The germline CDR1 and CDR2 sequences are GTSNPN and SVGIG (reference sequence).